Presented here are 17 T cell receptor beta chains from one specimen sequenced in a study of OX40 agonist ivuxolimab in advanced cancers. Libraries came from the immunoSEQ multiplex PCR assay. This immuneACCESS table, as held by TCRdb, lists in-frame sequences with V and J called but not all clones. Of the missing ones, under half trace to an unresolved V gene in checked studies; the others have no known cause. This sample gives some 66,000 clones in total; roughly 80% of them show up just once. Jointly, the top ten make up roughly 5% of the sample. The sequenced sample was CD4+ or CD8+ T cells sorted from blood, obtained in a trial of the OX40 agonist ivuxolimab. Receptors were obtained from an adult with an advanced solid tumor such as melanoma, head and neck, liver or kidney cancer.

The sample holds one count of this clone. This sequence joins TRBV21-1 and TRBJ2-1. TRBV21-1 is recorded as a pseudogene. This CDR3 has 16 amino acids. The CDR3 sequence is CASSNPMSRQYNEQFF. Written as DNA, the CDR3 is TGTGCCAGCAGCAACCCTATGAGCCGCCAGTACAATGAGCAGTTCTTC.

CDR3 coding DNA: TGCGCCAGCAGCCAAGGAAGCGGGGGTACCACAGATACGCAGTATTTT. Translated: CASSQGSGGTTDTQYF. The gene calls are TRBV4-3 and TRBJ2-3; TRBD2 agrees at 8 bases. Germline values: CDR1 LGHNA, CDR2 YSLEER. This CDR3 comprises 16 residues. Losses at the gene ends were 1 base for V and 2 bases for J; bases not matched to a gene: 5.

The chain employs TRBV7-9 and TRBJ1-1; 8 nucleotides match TRBD1. The V gene's germline CDR1 is SEHNR and CDR2 FQNEAQ (reference sequence). Germline trimming cut 3 bases from V and 6 bases from J; bases unmatched to any gene: 6. This CDR3 has 14 amino acids. The CDR3 DNA is TGTGCCAGCAGCTTGGACAGGGCTGGTCCTGAAGCTTTCTTT. Protein product: CASSLDRAGPEAFF.

The V call is TRBV19, the J call TRBJ2-2; the match to TRBD1 covers 9 bases. The V gene end was trimmed by 5 bases and the J gene end by 2 bases; junction bases not matched to a gene: 15. The length of the CDR3 is 19 residues. Germline CDR1 LNHDA, CDR2 SQIVND (reference sequence). CDR3 nucleotide sequence: TGTGCCAGTAGTCCCGGGGTAAGGGACAGGGCATTCAACACCGGGGAGCTGTTTTTT. Translation: CASSPGVRDRAFNTGELFF. Looking up the rest from reference TRBV19 and TRBJ2-2 gives the full variable domain: DGGITQSPKYLFRKEGQNVTLSCEQNLNHDAMYWYRQDPGQGLRLIYYSQIVNDFQKGDIAEGYSVSREKKESFPLTVTSAQKNPTAFYLCASSPGVRDRAFNTGELFFGEGSRLTVL.

This clone was counted a single time. The chain carries TRBV28 and TRBJ2-3, with TRBD1 matching 9 bases. V dropped 4 bases and J dropped 1; count of bases not matched to a gene: 12. Looked up from germline, CDR1 is MDHEN and CDR2 is SYDVKM. The CDR3 contains 18 residues. In DNA form, the CDR3 reads TGTGCCAGCAGTTCCCGGGACAGGGAGGCAGCGGGCACAGATACGCAGTATTTT. Translating it yields CASSSRDREAAGTDTQYF. The full variable domain, completed using reference TRBV28 and TRBJ2-3, is DVKVTQSSRYLVKRTGEKVFLECVQDMDHENMFWYRQDPGLGLRLIYFSYDVKMKEKGDIPEGYSVSREKKERFSLILESASTNQTSMYLCASSSRDREAAGTDTQYFGPGTRLTVL.

The chain joins TRBV29-1 to TRBJ1-3; 8 bases fit TRBD1. Germline V gene lookup returns CDR1 SQVTM and CDR2 ANQGSEA. V lost 7 bases, J lost 0 bases, and 8 bases stayed unmatched. The CDR3 contains 15 residues. The CDR3 region has the DNA TGCAGCGCCCAAGACAGGGGCTACTCTGGAAACACCATATATTTT. It is translated as CSAQDRGYSGNTIYF.

This sequence joins TRBV5-4 and TRBJ2-1; 14 bases map to TRBD2. The CDR3 consists of 15 residues. Trimming cost V 0 bases and J 8 bases; bases outside gene matches: 1. From germline, CDR1 is SGHNT and CDR2 YYREEE (reference sequence). The CDR3 loop reads CASSLGLAGGHEQFF. In nucleotides, the CDR3 is TGTGCCAGCAGCTTGGGACTAGCGGGAGGGCATGAGCAGTTCTTC.

The rearrangement joins TRBV6-5 to TRBJ2-3; 11 bases are shared with TRBD2. The germline V gene has CDR1 MNHEY and CDR2 SVGAGI. This CDR3 has 15 residues. Unmatched junction bases numbered 3, after V lost 6 bases and J lost 1 base. CDR3 loop: CASSPTSGGTDTQYF. The DNA for the CDR3 is TGTGCCAGCAGCCCGACTAGCGGGGGCACAGATACGCAGTATTTT.

Relative to its sample, this clone is large. CDR3 DNA sequence: TGTGCCAGCAGTTTAAACCGGGATAACTATGGCTACACCTTC. It yields the protein CASSLNRDNYGYTF. J is TRBJ1-2 and V is TRBV6-5; D remains ambiguous. Trimming pared 4 bases from V and 1 base from J, leaving 10 bases between. Germline CDR1 and CDR2: MNHEY and SVGAGI. The length of the CDR3 is 14 residues.

The rearrangement joins TRBV18 to TRBJ2-5, with 9 bases that match TRBD1. The trim removed 5 bases at V and 3 bases at J, leaving 4 bases unmatched. Germline loops: CDR1 KGHSH, CDR2 LQKENI. The CDR3 totals 14 residues. The CDR3 DNA follows: TGTGCCAGCTCATTACAGGGGGCCAAAGAGACCCAGTACTTC. As protein: CASSLQGAKETQYF.

The chain is built from TRBV19 and TRBJ2-1; 11 positions match TRBD2. This CDR3 has 15 residues. In germline, CDR1 is LNHDA, CDR2 SQIVND (reference sequence). The V and J ends lost 6 bases and 10 bases, in that order; junction bases with no gene match: 11. CDR3 sequence reads: CASRQGLAGSTEQFF. The CDR3 bases are TGTGCCAGTAGGCAAGGACTAGCGGGCTCTACCGAGCAGTTCTTC.

This sequence joins TRBV25-1 and TRBJ2-3; the D is unclear. Trimming left V 0 bases short and J 2 bases short, with 6 bases between. This CDR3 has 14 residues. Germline assignment: CDR1 MGHDK and CDR2 SYGVNS. As DNA, the CDR3 is TGTGCCAGCAGTGAATATGGCAACACAGATACGCAGTATTTT. This translates into CASSEYGNTDTQYF.

The rearrangement uses TRBV7-9 and TRBJ1-2; TRBD1 might be the D (5 bases). Germline V gene sequence: CDR1 SEHNR, CDR2 FQNEAQ (reference sequence). The CDR3 has 14 amino acids. V lost 5 bases, J lost 4 bases, and 14 bases lay in between. In nucleotides, the CDR3 is TGTGCCAGCAGCCCCTCAGGGTCCTTCTATGGCTACACCTTC. Amino acids: CASSPSGSFYGYTF. Complete variable domain (other parts from reference TRBV7-9 and TRBJ1-2): DTGVSQNPRHKITKRGQNVTFRCDPISEHNRLYWYRQTLGQGPEFLTYFQNEAQLEKSRLLSDRFSAERPKGSFSTLEIQRTEQGDSAMYLCASSPSGSFYGYTFGSGTRLTVV.

This clone was observed a handful of times. This sequence joins TRBV11-2 and TRBJ2-3, with D perhaps TRBD2 (5 bases). Trimming pared 1 base from V and 5 bases from J, leaving 22 bases between. This CDR3 region has 18 residues. Germline V gene sequence: CDR1 SGHAT, CDR2 FQNNGV. DNA of the CDR3: TGTGCCAGCAGCTTAGGAGGGATACTTACGGCGCGGTTAGATACGCAGTATTTT. Translation: CASSLGGILTARLDTQYF.

This clone was detected only once. This rearrangement joins TRBV19 to TRBJ1-5; TRBD1 aligns across 8 bases. Germline V CDR1 and CDR2: LNHDA, SQIVND (reference sequence). V shed 9 bases, J shed 4 bases, and the junction held 17 bases outside the gene matches. This CDR3 is 17 amino acids long. CDR3 protein: CASTPDPPGTGNQPQHF. As DNA, the CDR3 is TGTGCCAGCACTCCCGACCCGCCCGGGACAGGAAATCAGCCCCAGCATTTT.

The chain combines TRBV28 with TRBJ1-3; D might be TRBD1 (5 bases). The length of the CDR3 is 15 residues. CDR1 and CDR2 (germline): MDHEN, SYDVKM. V was shortened by 8 bases and J by 2 bases, with 16 bases between the two germline ends. CDR3 sequence reads: CASLPGGVTGNTIYF. The CDR3, as DNA: TGTGCCAGCCTACCCGGGGGGGTAACTGGAAACACCATATATTTT.

The DNA for the CDR3 is TGTGCCACCAGTAGGGCCCGATCGGCAGAGACCCAGTACTTC. Its translation is CATSRARSAETQYF. The rearrangement links TRBV15 to TRBJ2-5; D gene unclear. This CDR3 has 14 amino acids. From germline, CDR1 is LNHNV and CDR2 YYDKDF (reference sequence). V was pared by 6 bases and J by 4 bases, with 15 bases between.